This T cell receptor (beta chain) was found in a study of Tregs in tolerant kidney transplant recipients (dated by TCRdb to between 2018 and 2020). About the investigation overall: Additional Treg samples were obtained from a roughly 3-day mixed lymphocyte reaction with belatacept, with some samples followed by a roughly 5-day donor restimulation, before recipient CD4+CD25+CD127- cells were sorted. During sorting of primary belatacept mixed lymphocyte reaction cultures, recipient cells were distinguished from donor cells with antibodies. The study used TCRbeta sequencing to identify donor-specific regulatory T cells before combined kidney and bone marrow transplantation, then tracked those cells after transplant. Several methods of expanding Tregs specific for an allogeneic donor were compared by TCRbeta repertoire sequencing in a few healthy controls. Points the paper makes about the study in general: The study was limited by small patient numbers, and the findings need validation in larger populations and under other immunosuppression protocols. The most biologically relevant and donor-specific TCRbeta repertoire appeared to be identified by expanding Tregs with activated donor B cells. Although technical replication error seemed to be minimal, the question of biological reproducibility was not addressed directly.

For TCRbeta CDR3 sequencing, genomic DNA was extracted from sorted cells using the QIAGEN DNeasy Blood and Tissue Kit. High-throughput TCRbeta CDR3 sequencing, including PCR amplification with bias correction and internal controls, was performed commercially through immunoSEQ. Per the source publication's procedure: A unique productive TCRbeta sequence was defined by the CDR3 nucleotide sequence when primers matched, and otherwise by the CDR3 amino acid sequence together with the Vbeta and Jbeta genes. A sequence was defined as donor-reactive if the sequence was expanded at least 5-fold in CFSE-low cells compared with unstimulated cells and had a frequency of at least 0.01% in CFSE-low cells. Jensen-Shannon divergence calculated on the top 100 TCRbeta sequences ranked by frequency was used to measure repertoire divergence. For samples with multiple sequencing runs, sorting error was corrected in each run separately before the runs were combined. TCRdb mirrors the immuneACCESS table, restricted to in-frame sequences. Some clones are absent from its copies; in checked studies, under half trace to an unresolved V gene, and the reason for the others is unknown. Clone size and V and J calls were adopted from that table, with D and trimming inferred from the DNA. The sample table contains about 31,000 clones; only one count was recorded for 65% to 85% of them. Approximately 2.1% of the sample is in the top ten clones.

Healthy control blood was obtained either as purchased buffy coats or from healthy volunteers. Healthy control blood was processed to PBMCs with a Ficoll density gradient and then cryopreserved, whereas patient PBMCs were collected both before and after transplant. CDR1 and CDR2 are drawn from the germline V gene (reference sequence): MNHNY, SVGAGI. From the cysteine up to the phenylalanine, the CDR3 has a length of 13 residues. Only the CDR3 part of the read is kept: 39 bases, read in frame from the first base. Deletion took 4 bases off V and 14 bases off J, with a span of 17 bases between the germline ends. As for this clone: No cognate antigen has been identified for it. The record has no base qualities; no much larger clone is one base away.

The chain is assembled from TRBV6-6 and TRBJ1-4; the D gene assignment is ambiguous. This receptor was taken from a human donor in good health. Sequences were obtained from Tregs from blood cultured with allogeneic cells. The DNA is TGTGCCAGCAGTTCCTCAGAGGGTCGTGGTCTGTTTTTT. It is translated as CASSSSEGRGLFF.